This T cell receptor (beta chain) was documented in a study of T cell repertoires in cytomegalovirus infection. One entry per CDR3 protein, called by TCRdb with MiXCR from the reads. The data hold almost 500,000 distinct CDR3 sequences, with around 11% observed a single time. This clonotype was observed once. The CDR3 extends over 13 amino acids. V was cut by 6 bases and J by 7 bases, with 13 bases left in between. CDR1 and CDR2 (germline): SNHLY, FYNNEI. The J gene is TRBJ1-5, the V gene TRBV2, with D perhaps matching TRBD1 (5 bases). Sequencing was done on a sample of PBMCs. The receptor was isolated from a human donor in good health (CMV status not recorded). Some clones in this sample may be carry-over from other donors' samples. DNA of the CDR3: TGTGCCAGCAGCAAAGCAAGGGGCCAGCCCCAGCATTTT. Encoded protein: CASSKARGQPQHF.